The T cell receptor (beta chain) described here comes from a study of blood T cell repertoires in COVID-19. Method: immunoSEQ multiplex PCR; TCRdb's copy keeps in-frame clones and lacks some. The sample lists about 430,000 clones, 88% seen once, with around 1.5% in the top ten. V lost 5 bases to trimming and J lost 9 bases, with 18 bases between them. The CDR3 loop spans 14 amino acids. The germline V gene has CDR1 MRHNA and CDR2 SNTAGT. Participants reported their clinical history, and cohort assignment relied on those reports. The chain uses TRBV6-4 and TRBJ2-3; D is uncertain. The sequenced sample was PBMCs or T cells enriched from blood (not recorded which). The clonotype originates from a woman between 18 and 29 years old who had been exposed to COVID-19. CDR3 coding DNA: TGTGCCAGCAGTCAATCATTCGACTCTCTAACGCAGTATTTT. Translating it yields CASSQSFDSLTQYF.